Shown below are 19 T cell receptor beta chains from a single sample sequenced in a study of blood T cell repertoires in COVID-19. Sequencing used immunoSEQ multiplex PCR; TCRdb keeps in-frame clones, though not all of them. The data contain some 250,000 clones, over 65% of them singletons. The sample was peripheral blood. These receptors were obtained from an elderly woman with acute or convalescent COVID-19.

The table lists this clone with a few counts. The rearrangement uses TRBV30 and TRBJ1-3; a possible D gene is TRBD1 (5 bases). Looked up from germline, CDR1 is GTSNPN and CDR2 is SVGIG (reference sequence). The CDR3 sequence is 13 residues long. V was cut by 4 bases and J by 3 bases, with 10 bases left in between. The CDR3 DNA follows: TGTGCCTGGAAGGGACTTTTTGGAAACACCATATATTTT. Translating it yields CAWKGLFGNTIYF.

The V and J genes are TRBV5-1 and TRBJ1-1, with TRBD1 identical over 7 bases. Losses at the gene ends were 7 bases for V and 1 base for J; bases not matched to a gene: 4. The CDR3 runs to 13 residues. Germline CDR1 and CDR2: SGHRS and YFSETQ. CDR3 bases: TGCGCCAGCCGACAGGGAGGGAACACTGAAGCTTTCTTT. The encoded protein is CASRQGGNTEAFF. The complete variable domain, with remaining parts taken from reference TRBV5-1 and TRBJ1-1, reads KAGVTQTPRYLIKTRGQQVTLSCSPISGHRSVSWYQQTPGQGLQFLFEYFSETQRNKGNFPGRFSGRQFSNSRSEMNVSTLELGDSALYLCASRQGGNTEAFFGQGTRLTVV.

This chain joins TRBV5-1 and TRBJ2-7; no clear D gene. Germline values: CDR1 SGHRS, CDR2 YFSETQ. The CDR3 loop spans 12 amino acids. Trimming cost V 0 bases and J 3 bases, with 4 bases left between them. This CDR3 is CASSLDNYEQYF. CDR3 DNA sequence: TGCGCCAGCAGCTTGGATAACTACGAGCAGTACTTC. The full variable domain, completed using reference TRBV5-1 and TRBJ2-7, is KAGVTQTPRYLIKTRGQQVTLSCSPISGHRSVSWYQQTPGQGLQFLFEYFSETQRNKGNFPGRFSGRQFSNSRSEMNVSTLELGDSALYLCASSLDNYEQYFGPGTRLTVT.

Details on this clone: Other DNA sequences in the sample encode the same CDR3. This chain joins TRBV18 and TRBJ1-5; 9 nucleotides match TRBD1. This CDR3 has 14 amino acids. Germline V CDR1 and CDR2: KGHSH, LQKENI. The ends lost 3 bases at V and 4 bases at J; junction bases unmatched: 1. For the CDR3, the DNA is TGTGCCAGCTCACCCGGACAGGGGAATCAGCCCCAGCATTTT. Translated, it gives CASSPGQGNQPQHF.

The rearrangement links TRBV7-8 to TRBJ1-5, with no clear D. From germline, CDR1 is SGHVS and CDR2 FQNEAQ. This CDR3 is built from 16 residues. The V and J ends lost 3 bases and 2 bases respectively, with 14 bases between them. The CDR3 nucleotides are TGTGCCAGCAGCTTGGGAGGGTTTAACGGCAATCAGCCCCAGCATTTT. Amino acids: CASSLGGFNGNQPQHF. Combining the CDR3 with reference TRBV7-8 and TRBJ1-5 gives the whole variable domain GAGVSQSPRYKVAKRGQDVALRCDPISGHVSLFWYQQALGQGPEFLTYFQNEAQLDKSGLPSDRFFAERPEGSVSTLKIQRTQQEDSAVYLCASSLGGFNGNQPQHFGDGTRLSIL.

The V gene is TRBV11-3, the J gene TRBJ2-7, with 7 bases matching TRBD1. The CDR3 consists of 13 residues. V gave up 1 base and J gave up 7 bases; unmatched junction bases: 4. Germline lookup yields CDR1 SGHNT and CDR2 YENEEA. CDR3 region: CASSLGTGEEQYF. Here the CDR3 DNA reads TGTGCCAGCAGCTTAGGTACAGGGGAGGAGCAGTACTTC.

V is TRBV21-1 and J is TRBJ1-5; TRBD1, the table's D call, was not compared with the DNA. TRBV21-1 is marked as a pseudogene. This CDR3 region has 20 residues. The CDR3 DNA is TGTGCCAGCAGCAAAGACGAGGACAGGGGCCCCGGGTATAGCAATCAGCCCCAGCATTTT. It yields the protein CASSKDEDRGPGYSNQPQHF.

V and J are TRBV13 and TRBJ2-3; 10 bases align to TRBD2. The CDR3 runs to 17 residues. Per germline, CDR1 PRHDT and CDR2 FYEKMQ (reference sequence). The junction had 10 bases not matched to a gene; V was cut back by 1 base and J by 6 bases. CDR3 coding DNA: TGTGCCAGCAGCTTAGTCCCGACTAGCGGGCGTGTGGATACGCAGTATTTT. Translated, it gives CASSLVPTSGRVDTQYF.

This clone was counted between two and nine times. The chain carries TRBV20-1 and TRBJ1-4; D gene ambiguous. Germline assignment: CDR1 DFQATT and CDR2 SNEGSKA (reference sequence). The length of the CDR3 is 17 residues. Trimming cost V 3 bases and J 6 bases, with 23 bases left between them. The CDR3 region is CSASRQAYDVSHEKLFF. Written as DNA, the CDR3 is TGCAGTGCTAGTCGGCAGGCCTATGACGTCTCCCATGAAAAACTGTTTTTT.

Here the CDR3 reads CASSSGQGVNSPLHF. The CDR3 nucleotides read TGCGCCAGCAGCTCAGGACAGGGGGTAAATTCACCCCTCCACTTT. The chain couples TRBV5-1 to TRBJ1-6; TRBD1 aligns across 10 bases. Trimming took 3 bases from V and 7 from J; bases not matched to a gene: 4. Germline CDR1 is SGHRS and CDR2 is YFSETQ. This CDR3 region has 15 residues.

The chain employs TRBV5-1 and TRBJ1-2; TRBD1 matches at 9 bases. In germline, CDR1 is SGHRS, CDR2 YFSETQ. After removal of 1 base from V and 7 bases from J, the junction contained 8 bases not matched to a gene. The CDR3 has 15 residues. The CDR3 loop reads CASSLTLQGARGYTF. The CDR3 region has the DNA TGCGCCAGCAGCTTGACCTTACAGGGGGCGCGTGGCTACACCTTC.

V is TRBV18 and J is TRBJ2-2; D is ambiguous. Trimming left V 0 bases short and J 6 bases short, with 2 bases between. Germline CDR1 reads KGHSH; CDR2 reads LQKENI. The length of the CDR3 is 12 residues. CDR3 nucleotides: TGTGCCAGCTCACCACCCGCCGGGGAGCTGTTTTTT. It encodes CASSPPAGELFF.

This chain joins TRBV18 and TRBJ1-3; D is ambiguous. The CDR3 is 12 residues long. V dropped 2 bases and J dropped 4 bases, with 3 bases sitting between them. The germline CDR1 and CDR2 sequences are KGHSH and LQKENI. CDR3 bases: TGTGCCAGCTCACCAGTAGGAAACACCATATATTTT. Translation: CASSPVGNTIYF.

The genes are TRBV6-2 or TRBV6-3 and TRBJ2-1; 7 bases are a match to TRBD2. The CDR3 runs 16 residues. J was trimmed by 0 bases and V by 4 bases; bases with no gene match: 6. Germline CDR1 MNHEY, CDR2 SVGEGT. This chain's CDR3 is CASSFQAGSSYNEQFF. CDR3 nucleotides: TGTGCCAGCAGTTTCCAAGCGGGAAGCTCCTACAATGAGCAGTTCTTC.

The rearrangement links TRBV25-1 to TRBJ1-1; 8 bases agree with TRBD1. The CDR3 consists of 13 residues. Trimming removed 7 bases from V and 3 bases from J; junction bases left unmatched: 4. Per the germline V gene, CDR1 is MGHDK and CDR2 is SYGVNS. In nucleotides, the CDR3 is TGTGCCAGCACCGGGACAGGTGACACTGAAGCTTTCTTT. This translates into CASTGTGDTEAFF.

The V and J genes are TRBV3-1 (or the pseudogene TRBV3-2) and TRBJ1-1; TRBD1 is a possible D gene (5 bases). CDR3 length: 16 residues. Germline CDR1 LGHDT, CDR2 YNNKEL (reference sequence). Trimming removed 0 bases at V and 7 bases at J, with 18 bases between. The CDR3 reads CASSQDHVGGDSEAFF. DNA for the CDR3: TGTGCCAGCAGCCAAGATCATGTAGGAGGGGATAGTGAAGCTTTCTTT.

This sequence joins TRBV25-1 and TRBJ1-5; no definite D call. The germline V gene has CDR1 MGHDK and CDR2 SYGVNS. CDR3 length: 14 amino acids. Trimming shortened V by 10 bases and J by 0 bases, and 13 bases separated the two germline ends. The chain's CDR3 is CATRAAGSNQPQHF. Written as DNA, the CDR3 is TGTGCCACAAGGGCCGCGGGTAGCAATCAGCCCCAGCATTTT.

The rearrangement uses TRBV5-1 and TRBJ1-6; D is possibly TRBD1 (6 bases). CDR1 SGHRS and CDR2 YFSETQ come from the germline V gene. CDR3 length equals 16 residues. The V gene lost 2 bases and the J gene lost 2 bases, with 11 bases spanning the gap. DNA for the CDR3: TGCGCCAGCAGCTTCGCGGGGGCGACCTATAATTCACCCCTCCACTTT. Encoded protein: CASSFAGATYNSPLHF.

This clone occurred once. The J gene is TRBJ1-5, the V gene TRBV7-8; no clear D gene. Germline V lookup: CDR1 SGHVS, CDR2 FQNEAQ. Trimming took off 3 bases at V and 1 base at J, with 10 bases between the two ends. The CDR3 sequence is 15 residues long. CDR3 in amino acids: CASSLEGLSNQPQHF. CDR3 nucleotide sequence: TGTGCCAGCAGCTTGGAGGGTTTGAGCAATCAGCCCCAGCATTTT.